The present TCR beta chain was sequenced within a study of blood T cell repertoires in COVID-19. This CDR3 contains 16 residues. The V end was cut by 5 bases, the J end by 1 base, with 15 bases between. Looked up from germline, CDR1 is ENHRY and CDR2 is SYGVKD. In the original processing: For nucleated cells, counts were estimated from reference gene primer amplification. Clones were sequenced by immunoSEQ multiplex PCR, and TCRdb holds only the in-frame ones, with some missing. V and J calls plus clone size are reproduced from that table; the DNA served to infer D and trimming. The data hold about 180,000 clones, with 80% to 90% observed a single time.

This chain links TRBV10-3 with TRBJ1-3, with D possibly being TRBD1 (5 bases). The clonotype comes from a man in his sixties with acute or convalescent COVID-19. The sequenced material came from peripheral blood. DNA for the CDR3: TGTGCCATCAGTTTCCAGGGTGAGATTTCTGGAAACACCATATATTTT. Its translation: CAISFQGEISGNTIYF.